This T cell receptor (beta chain) was found in a study of blood T cells in healthy people across ages (dated by TCRdb to the mid-2010s). About the investigation overall: In model experiments, template switching captured about one uniquely barcoded TCR beta cDNA molecule for every two T cells. For two donors (one aged 18 to 29 and one aged 80 or older), the study analyzed two additional independent replicas of 1 million unique cDNA reads from the same blood draw. The study measured age-related changes in TCR beta repertoire diversity using deep sequencing normalized with unique cDNA molecular identifiers. The donors were split into four age groups: young (average around 17 years), middle-aged (over 35), aged (more than 60) and long-lived (under 85). To avoid experimental bias, donors of different ages were randomly spread across the sequencing lanes.

Donors were under 40 systemically healthy Caucasian individuals from Russia aged about 6 to 100 years. Each donor gave approximately 9.3 milliliters of peripheral blood, collected into EDTA-treated Vacutainer tubes. PBMCs were isolated by Ficoll-Paque density-gradient centrifugation, with at least 7 million obtained per sample. Total RNA was extracted from PBMCs with Trizol reagent, with at least 5 micrograms obtained per sample. Naive CD45RAhigh/CD27high T cell percentages were measured by flow cytometry on a PBMC aliquot from every donor. Overall results and qualifications from the work: Because donor CMV infection status was unknown, age-related changes in expanded clonotypes were potentially confounded. The long-lived group showed more naive CD4+ T cells, fewer expanded clones and increased TCR diversity than the aged group, suggesting age selection. Estimates of total diversity based on one million sequenced T cells were regarded as lower bounds and as underestimates. The percentage of naive T cells measured by flow cytometry correlated strongly with observed TCR beta diversity. Because profiling used bulk unsorted PBMCs, naive and antigen-experienced compartments could not be compared conclusively. Observed TCR beta diversity per million T cells fell roughly linearly with age, and a significant reduction was already apparent by age roughly 40.

The library was obtained by 5' RACE. The run used an Illumina HiSeq 2500. A second PCR of about 6 to 11 cycles was performed with a sample-barcoded 5' primer and a J-beta primer mix. Each TCR beta cDNA molecule received a unique molecular identifier from a template-switch 5' adaptor carrying 12 random nucleotides. Each sample yielded at least 3 million CDR3-containing paired-end reads. All of the RNA was converted into first-strand cDNA using the Mint cDNA synthesis kit, with a TRBC-specific oligonucleotide serving as the primer. All cDNA was treated with uracil-DNA glycosylase and then went through a first 18-cycle PCR with the universal primers M1SS and BC2_uni_R. Concerning the study's data processing: For normalization, 1 million high-quality reads, each with a distinct molecular identifier, were randomly selected from each sample. Reads sharing molecular identifiers were discarded rather than binned into consensus sequences. MiTCR, set to a Q25 quality threshold and the strictest error-elimination algorithm, was used for CDR3 identification, clonotype clustering and error correction. A nonparametric unseen species model using Euler transformation provided a lower-bound estimate of total TCR beta diversity. The public reads were reanalyzed by TCRdb: fastp trimming at Q25, MiXCR alignment, in-frame beta chains only. Merged by CDR3 protein, the rows form single entries marked with the most common genes and DNA. TCRdb's processing, not the authors' own work, is the source of the V and J calls. The sample profile shows 1.6 million or so distinct CDR3 sequences; 30% to 35% of them were found once. Over 9% of the sample goes to the ten largest clones.

From its cysteine to its phenylalanine, the CDR3 spans 13 amino acids. Here the CDR3 DNA is all that survives: 39 bases in frame from base 1. V is shortened by 10 bases, J by 3 bases, and the region joining them spans 15 bases. Via the germline V gene (reference sequence), CDR1 is MNHNY and CDR2 SVGAGI. A few counts support this clonotype. Its antigen specificity is not known. No much larger clonotype is one base removed from it; base qualities were not supplied. The rearrangement combines TRBV6-6 with TRBJ1-1, with no reliable assignment of the D segment. The sequenced material came from blood. This TCR was sampled from a woman in her thirties in good health. The DNA sequence is TGTGCCATAGAACAGCCTTGGGACACTGAAGCTTTCTTT. This codes for CAIEQPWDTEAFF.